The following is a T cell receptor beta chain sequence with its context. The ends were cut back, 6 bases at V and 3 bases at J, with 17 bases in the middle. The CDR3 consists of 15 residues. The germline V gene has CDR1 SGHVS and CDR2 FQNEAQ. The sample comes from a study of blood T cell repertoires in COVID-19. Background on the study: Spain, Italy and the United States supplied samples that represented acute and convalescent COVID-19. Nucleic acid was either cDNA or gDNA, and it came from T cells, B-cell-depleted T cells, or PBMCs.

In the original workflow: By means of reference gene primer amplification, nucleated cell counts were estimated. The method was immunoSEQ multiplex PCR; TCRdb's version includes in-frame clones alone and lacks a portion of them. V and J calls and clone size are those listed in that table; D and trimming were worked out from the DNA. The sample consists of roughly 290,000 clones, approximately 84% of them appearing once. Sequencing was carried out using peripheral blood. This clonotype originated in a woman in her 30s who had recovered from COVID-19. The V gene is TRBV7-8, the J gene TRBJ1-2, with a weak D call TRBD1 (6 bases). CDR3 bases: TGTGCCAGCAGACTTTCTACAGGGCCTGACTATGGCTACACCTTC. This translates into CASRLSTGPDYGYTF.